The 28 T cell receptor beta chains in this list originate from one sample, sequenced in a study of T cell responses to AZD1222 COVID-19 vaccine. Here immunoSEQ multiplex PCR was the method, and the copy in TCRdb shows in-frame clones only, minus some. The table shows some 180,000 clones, with roughly nine tenths occurring only once. The sequences come from peripheral blood, collected 28 days after the second AZD1222 dose. The source of these receptors is an adult who received the AZD1222 COVID-19 vaccine.

This clone has just one count. The rearrangement links TRBV6-5 to TRBJ2-7, with 7 bases that match TRBD2. The germline CDR1 and CDR2 sequences are MNHEY and SVGAGI. The ends lost 6 bases at V and 1 base at J; junction bases unmatched: 9. The CDR3 totals 15 residues. The CDR3 reads CASRIWEGPSYEQYF. CDR3 in DNA: TGTGCCAGCAGGATCTGGGAGGGCCCTTCCTACGAGCAGTACTTC.

This sequence joins TRBV6-1 and TRBJ2-7; a possible D gene is TRBD2 (5 bases). V lost 2 bases and J 3 bases, leaving 8 bases between the germline ends. The germline gives CDR1 MNHNS, CDR2 SASEGT. The CDR3 covers 13 residues. The CDR3 sequence is CASSEYGVYEQYF. CDR3 in DNA: TGTGCCAGCAGTGAATACGGGGTCTACGAGCAGTACTTC.

This chain links TRBV29-1 with TRBJ2-1, with D possibly being TRBD2 (6 bases). Germline values: CDR1 SQVTM, CDR2 ANQGSEA. The CDR3 is made up of 14 amino acids. Trimming pared 1 base from V and 8 bases from J, leaving 15 bases between. CDR3 region: CSVEAGGRRDEQFF. The DNA for the CDR3 is TGCAGCGTTGAAGCTGGTGGGAGGAGGGATGAGCAGTTCTTC.

J is TRBJ2-4 and V is TRBV4-3, with D hard to call. The CDR3 spans 15 residues. Trimming stripped 0 bases from V and 3 bases from J, with 9 bases between. Germline CDR1 and CDR2: LGHNA and YSLEER. The CDR3: CASSQDWWDKNIQYF. The CDR3 nucleotides read TGCGCCAGCAGCCAAGATTGGTGGGACAAAAACATTCAGTACTTC.

This chain joins TRBV5-5 and TRBJ1-2; maybe TRBD1 (5 bases). Between the trimmed V and J ends, which lost 3 bases and 8 bases, there was a span of 14 bases. The CDR3 totals 13 residues. Germline V CDR1 and CDR2: SGHKS, YYEKEE (reference sequence). CDR3 protein: CASSSDPGFGYTF. For the CDR3, the DNA is TGTGCCAGCAGCTCAGACCCAGGGTTCGGCTACACCTTC.

The chain has TRBV2 and TRBJ2-3, with 9 bases fitting TRBD1. V lost 3 bases and J lost 6; bases outside the gene matches: 4. The CDR3 sequence is 14 residues long. The germline V gene encodes CDR1 SNHLY and CDR2 FYNNEI. CDR3 nucleotides: TGTGCCAGCAGTGAGGCCGGGACAGGGGATACGCAGTATTTT. Translated, it gives CASSEAGTGDTQYF.

This chain joins TRBV4-3 and TRBJ2-2; 7 nucleotides match TRBD1. V was clipped by 4 bases and J by 1 base; unmatched bases: 3. Germline V gene lookup returns CDR1 LGHNA and CDR2 YSLEER. The CDR3 is made up of 15 amino acids. The CDR3 nucleotides are TGCGCCAGCAGCCGGAGACAGGGGAACACCGGGGAGCTGTTTTTT. Its protein is CASSRRQGNTGELFF.

This clone is deemed medium-sized (0.01 to 0.1%). Written as DNA, the CDR3 is TGTGCCAGCTGGGACGGCTTTAACTACGAGCAGTACTTC. This translates into CASWDGFNYEQYF. The chain has TRBV5-5 and TRBJ2-7, with D perhaps matching TRBD1 or TRBD2 (5 bases each). The CDR3 consists of 13 residues. Germline V gene lookup returns CDR1 SGHKS and CDR2 YYEKEE (reference sequence). Trimming left V 7 bases short and J 3 bases short, with 14 bases between.

This rearrangement joins TRBV12-3 or TRBV12-4 to TRBJ2-5, with TRBD1 matching 7 bases. The ends lost 4 bases at V and 5 bases at J; junction bases unmatched: 4. The length of the CDR3 is 13 residues. The CDR3 here is CASSSRGFETQYF. CDR3 DNA: TGTGCCAGCAGTTCCAGGGGGTTCGAGACCCAGTACTTC.

This clone was counted between two and nine times. CDR3: CSASGGSEQYF. The CDR3 DNA reads as TGCAGTGCTAGTGGAGGGTCCGAGCAGTACTTC. The V gene is TRBV20-1, the J gene TRBJ2-7; D possibly corresponds to TRBD2 (6 bases). V was trimmed by 3 bases and J by 6 bases, leaving 9 bases between them. The CDR3 sequence is 11 residues long. The V gene's germline CDR1 is DFQATT and CDR2 SNEGSKA (reference sequence).

This rearrangement joins TRBV3-1 (or the pseudogene TRBV3-2) to TRBJ2-6; D not resolved. This CDR3 is built from 17 residues. Germline CDR1 is LGHDT and CDR2 is YNNKEL (reference sequence). Trimming pared 5 bases from V and 1 base from J, leaving 15 bases between. DNA for the CDR3: TGTGCCAGCAGCTTCCGGACCCTTGCGTCTGGGGCCAACGTCCTGACTTTC. It specifies CASSFRTLASGANVLTF.

The genes are TRBV14 and TRBJ1-1; a possible D gene is TRBD1 (5 bases). Trimming left V 0 bases short and J 0 bases short, with 11 bases between. The length of the CDR3 is 16 residues. Germline assignment: CDR1 SGHDN and CDR2 FVKESK. The CDR3 protein is CASSQEWGGLNTEAFF. Here the CDR3 DNA reads TGTGCCAGCAGCCAAGAATGGGGGGGGTTGAACACTGAAGCTTTCTTT.

The chain links TRBV7-2 to TRBJ1-1, with 8 bases aligning to TRBD1. The ends lost 5 bases at V and 7 bases at J; junction bases unmatched: 9. CDR1 is SGHTA and CDR2 is FQGNSA in the germline V gene. The CDR3 consists of 14 residues. This CDR3 is CASSPRQGYGEAFF. CDR3 coding DNA: TGTGCCAGCAGCCCCCGACAGGGGTACGGTGAAGCTTTCTTT.

This chain uses TRBV30 with TRBJ2-3, with 7 bases that match TRBD2. Germline values: CDR1 GTSNPN, CDR2 SVGIG (reference sequence). CDR3 length: 13 amino acids. The ends lost 2 bases at V and 8 bases at J; junction bases unmatched: 7. The chain's CDR3 is CAWSLAGGGTQYF. In nucleotides, the CDR3 is TGTGCCTGGAGTCTCGCTGGGGGGGGTACGCAGTATTTT.

This rearrangement joins TRBV10-3 to TRBJ2-1; 11 bases map to TRBD2. CDR3 size: 16 residues. With 6 bases clipped from V and 6 bases from J, the junction kept 10 bases outside the gene matches. Germline V gene data show CDR1 as ENHRY and CDR2 as SYGVKD. The CDR3 spells CAISADRSGGANEQFF. DNA for the CDR3: TGTGCCATCAGCGCCGATCGTAGCGGGGGGGCCAATGAGCAGTTCTTC.

The V gene is TRBV3-1 (or the pseudogene TRBV3-2), the J gene TRBJ1-3; D remains ambiguous. Trimming stripped 3 bases from V and 2 bases from J, with 11 bases between. CDR1 is LGHDT, CDR2 YNNKEL, per germline (reference sequence). The CDR3 has 15 residues. CDR3 region: CASSHIGVAGNTIYF. As DNA, the CDR3 is TGTGCCAGCAGCCATATCGGGGTAGCTGGAAACACCATATATTTT.

The chain recombines TRBV19 with TRBJ2-5; D might be TRBD2 (5 bases). The V gene lost 6 bases and the J gene lost 1 base, with 9 bases spanning the gap. The CDR3 sequence is 13 residues long. The germline V gene encodes CDR1 LNHDA and CDR2 SQIVND (reference sequence). This CDR3 reads CASRPGFQETQYF. In DNA, the CDR3 is TGTGCCAGTAGACCGGGGTTCCAAGAGACCCAGTACTTC.

This clone was seen a single time. V and J are TRBV7-8 and TRBJ1-3, with D possibly TRBD1 on 5 matching bases. Germline V gene data show CDR1 as SGHVS and CDR2 as FQNEAQ. This CDR3 has 17 residues. Trimming left V 1 base short and J 0 bases short, with 13 bases between. The DNA for the CDR3 is TGTGCCAGCAGCTTAGTTTGGGGCGGGTTCTCTGGAAACACCATATATTTT. It specifies CASSLVWGGFSGNTIYF.

Comments on this clone: A read error may produce the germline difference seen at one junction end. The chain uses TRBV2 and TRBJ2-7; D is unresolved. The length of the CDR3 is 13 residues. Germline V gene data show CDR1 as SNHLY and CDR2 as FYNNEI. The chain's CDR3 is CASSEALWPSQIF. The DNA for the CDR3 is TGTGCCAGCAGTGAAGCGCTTTGGCCCTCCCAAATTTTC.

The rearrangement uses TRBV19 and TRBJ1-2, with 9 bases aligning to TRBD1. V was pared by 5 bases and J by 4 bases, with 8 bases of the junction left unmatched. This CDR3 comprises 15 residues. Germline V gene lookup returns CDR1 LNHDA and CDR2 SQIVND (reference sequence). CDR3 amino acids: CASSSGQGLSYGYTF. CDR3 sequence (DNA): TGTGCCAGTAGTTCCGGACAGGGGCTGAGCTATGGCTACACCTTC.

This sequence joins TRBV5-6 and TRBJ2-5; 8 bases fit TRBD2. The CDR3 has 16 residues. After removal of 3 bases from V and 5 bases from J, the junction contained 12 bases not matched to a gene. Germline CDR1 is SGHDT and CDR2 is YYEEEE. The CDR3 DNA follows: TGTGCCAGCAGCTCGCGTCTCAGAGCGGGGGTCGAGACCCAGTACTTC. Translated: CASSSRLRAGVETQYF.

This rearrangement joins TRBV30 to TRBJ2-7; D gene uncertain. The germline V gene encodes CDR1 GTSNPN and CDR2 SVGIG (reference sequence). Deletions cut 4 bases from V and 5 bases from J, with 15 bases between. CDR3 length equals 13 residues. CDR3 nucleotide sequence: TGTGCCTGGAACCCAACTTCCTTCGACGAGCAGTACTTC. This translates into CAWNPTSFDEQYF.

The chain uses TRBV3-1 (or the pseudogene TRBV3-2) and TRBJ1-6; D gene ambiguous. CDR3 length equals 13 residues. The V end lost 0 bases, the J end lost 10 bases, and 7 bases lay between the germline ends. Germline loops: CDR1 LGHDT, CDR2 YNNKEL (reference sequence). Written as DNA, the CDR3 is TGTGCCAGCAGCCAAGATTGGCGGTCACCCCTCCACTTT. It translates to CASSQDWRSPLHF.

The chain combines TRBV10-3 with TRBJ2-7, with TRBD2 matching over 10 bases. CDR3 size: 15 residues. Germline CDR1 is ENHRY and CDR2 is SYGVKD. J lost 5 bases, V lost 3 bases, and 7 bases had no gene match. This chain's CDR3 is CAISEERGGRDEQYF. The CDR3 coding sequence is TGTGCCATCAGTGAAGAGCGGGGGGGCCGGGACGAGCAGTACTTC.

J is TRBJ2-1 and V is TRBV6-1; 10 bases align to TRBD2. This CDR3 has 19 residues. Per germline, CDR1 MNHNS and CDR2 SASEGT. The V segment lost 4 bases and the J segment 1 base; nucleotides outside the gene matches: 13. The CDR3 bases are TGTGCCAGCAGTGGACTTAGGCTAGCGGGAGTTGGGTCCTACAATGAGCAGTTCTTC. Its protein product is CASSGLRLAGVGSYNEQFF.

The J gene is TRBJ1-4, the V gene TRBV5-6; no definite D call. This CDR3 is 14 amino acids long. CDR1 is SGHDT, CDR2 YYEEEE, per germline. Trimming pared 0 bases from V and 5 bases from J, leaving 8 bases between. CDR3 sequence reads: CASSLAERNEKLFF. The CDR3 DNA is TGTGCCAGCAGCTTGGCCGAGCGCAATGAAAAACTGTTTTTT.

This clone was seen a handful of times. V gene TRBV14 combines with J gene TRBJ2-3; D call uncertain. Per the germline V gene, CDR1 is SGHDN and CDR2 is FVKESK. Deletions cut 1 base from V and 0 bases from J, with 11 bases between. The CDR3 is made up of 16 amino acids. CDR3 protein: CASSQVGMTSTDTQYF. The DNA of the CDR3 is TGTGCCAGCAGCCAAGTTGGAATGACTAGCACAGATACGCAGTATTTT.

This rearrangement joins TRBV6-6 to TRBJ2-4; D call uncertain. With 3 bases removed from V and 7 bases from J, the gap between germline ends came to 7 bases. Looked up from germline, CDR1 is MNHNY and CDR2 is SVGAGI (reference sequence). There are 12 residues in the CDR3. The CDR3 bases are TGTGCCAGCAGTTATAGAACGAACATTCAGTACTTC. As protein: CASSYRTNIQYF.